These 16 T cell receptor beta chains came from one sample sequenced in a study of T cell responses to AZD1222 COVID-19 vaccine. Method: immunoSEQ multiplex PCR; TCRdb's copy keeps in-frame clones and lacks some. The sample has 65,000 to 70,000 clones, around 83% seen once. The sequenced sample was peripheral blood, obtained on day 0 of AZD1222 vaccination. All receptors come from an adult in good health.

The DNA for the CDR3 is TGTGCCAGCAGTTTCAGTCTCAGGGGAAGGCAGTTCTTC. Translation: CASSFSLRGRQFF. The V gene is TRBV27, the J gene TRBJ2-1; a possible D gene is TRBD1 (6 bases). V lost 3 bases to trimming and J lost 12 bases, with 15 bases between them. The CDR3 has 13 amino acids. Germline CDR1 is MNHEY and CDR2 is SMNVEV (reference sequence).

V usage is TRBV4-1 and J usage is TRBJ1-1; TRBD1 matches 9 bases. Germline-derived CDR1 and CDR2 are MGHRA and YSYEKL. The trim removed 0 bases at V and 4 bases at J, leaving 6 bases unmatched. The CDR3 loop spans 16 amino acids. CDR3 protein: CASSQEGQGRFTEAFF. CDR3 in DNA: TGCGCCAGCAGCCAAGAGGGACAGGGAAGGTTCACTGAAGCTTTCTTT.

The CDR3 spells CASSRGSSYEQYF. The CDR3 DNA follows: TGTGCCAGCAGTCGGGGGTCTTCCTACGAGCAGTACTTC. The rearrangement uses TRBV6-5 and TRBJ2-7; maybe TRBD2 (6 bases). The CDR3 consists of 13 residues. V shed 5 bases and J shed 1 base, with 9 bases lying between them. Germline loops: CDR1 MNHEY, CDR2 SVGAGI.

The rearrangement joins TRBV7-2 to TRBJ2-3; 13 positions match TRBD2. The CDR3 totals 17 residues. Germline V gene sequence: CDR1 SGHTA, CDR2 FQGNSA. J gave up 4 bases and V 5 bases, and 9 bases lay outside the gene matches. CDR3 in DNA: TGTGCCAGCAGCCCCCCTACCGGGACTAGCGGGGCAGATACGCAGTATTTT. As protein: CASSPPTGTSGADTQYF.

This chain connects TRBV19 to TRBJ2-2; no definite D call. CDR3 size: 18 residues. Trimming took off 3 bases at V and 4 bases at J, with 21 bases between the two ends. Germline lookup yields CDR1 LNHDA and CDR2 SQIVND (reference sequence). In DNA, the CDR3 is TGTGCCAGTAGTATCGATCTCCTTCGGATAGGGTCCACCGGGGAGCTGTTTTTT. Translating it yields CASSIDLLRIGSTGELFF.

V is TRBV10-3 and J is TRBJ2-2; tentatively, D is TRBD1 (6 bases). The V gene lost 6 bases and the J gene lost 5 bases, with 10 bases spanning the gap. This CDR3 is built from 13 residues. Germline assignment: CDR1 ENHRY and CDR2 SYGVKD. Written as DNA, the CDR3 is TGTGCCATCAGGACAGGTGGAACCGGGGAGCTGTTTTTT. It translates to CAIRTGGTGELFF.

In its sample, this clone was seen once. CDR3 loop: CASSQEVRQNSPLHF. The CDR3 DNA reads TGCGCCAGCAGCCAAGAGGTGAGACAAAATTCACCCCTCCACTTT. The chain joins TRBV4-3 to TRBJ1-6; D uncertain. There are 15 residues in the CDR3. The germline V gene encodes CDR1 LGHNA and CDR2 YSLEER. V lost 0 bases and J lost 7, with 10 bases in between.

This clone was counted a single time. The J gene is TRBJ2-3, the V gene TRBV28; the match to TRBD2 covers 11 bases. J was trimmed by 6 bases and V by 7 bases; bases with no gene match: 9. The germline V gene has CDR1 MDHEN and CDR2 SYDVKM. The CDR3 covers 15 residues. CDR3 loop: CASTSSGGAFDTQYF. The DNA of the CDR3 is TGTGCCAGCACGAGTAGCGGGGGGGCCTTTGATACGCAGTATTTT.

The genes are TRBV6-2 or TRBV6-3 and TRBJ1-1; possibly TRBD1 for D (5 bases). This CDR3 is built from 16 residues. Germline V lookup: CDR1 MNHEY, CDR2 SVGEGT. Trimming pared 0 bases from V and 4 bases from J, leaving 15 bases between. The CDR3, as DNA: TGTGCCAGCAGTTACTCTTACGGGGCGCTTGGCACTGAAGCTTTCTTT. Translated, it gives CASSYSYGALGTEAFF.

V gene TRBV28 combines with J gene TRBJ1-2, with a possible D match to TRBD1 (5 bases). Trimming took off 3 bases at V and 8 bases at J, with 10 bases between the two ends. The germline V gene encodes CDR1 MDHEN and CDR2 SYDVKM. The CDR3 is made up of 12 amino acids. The CDR3 DNA reads TGTGCCAGCAGTTTGTCGGGGGTGGGCTACACCTTC. This codes for CASSLSGVGYTF.

The gene calls are TRBV11-2 and TRBJ2-3, with 7 bases aligning to TRBD1. This CDR3 has 19 amino acids. The junction had 17 bases not matched to a gene; V was cut back by 4 bases and J by 1 base. Germline V CDR1 and CDR2: SGHAT, FQNNGV. The CDR3 here is CASSYPRGNPSGGTDTQYF. DNA for the CDR3: TGTGCCAGCAGCTACCCCAGGGGGAACCCTTCCGGGGGCACAGATACGCAGTATTTT.

This sequence joins TRBV7-3 and TRBJ2-3; possibly TRBD2 for D (5 bases). This CDR3 region has 16 residues. Trimming removed 1 base from V and 0 bases from J, with 11 bases in between. CDR1 is SGHTA, CDR2 FQGTGA, per germline. The CDR3 DNA reads as TGTGCCAGCAGCTTAAAAGGTACTAGGAGCACAGATACGCAGTATTTT. Translation gives CASSLKGTRSTDTQYF.

V is TRBV7-9 and J is TRBJ2-3; unclear D gene. The length of the CDR3 is 15 residues. Deletions cut 3 bases from V and 0 bases from J, with 10 bases between. Germline CDR1 reads SEHNR; CDR2 reads FQNEAQ (reference sequence). The CDR3 protein is CASSLDPISTDTQYF. The DNA of the CDR3 is TGTGCCAGCAGCTTGGACCCGATTAGCACAGATACGCAGTATTTT.

The V gene is TRBV3-1 (or the pseudogene TRBV3-2), the J gene TRBJ1-3; a possible D gene is TRBD1 (6 bases). Trimming left V 2 bases short and J 1 base short, with 15 bases between. The CDR3 length is 17 residues. The V gene's germline CDR1 is LGHDT and CDR2 YNNKEL (reference sequence). The CDR3 bases are TGTGCCAGCAGCCAACTCCCCCTGGGGGCTTCTGGAAACACCATATATTTT. Amino acid sequence: CASSQLPLGASGNTIYF.

The chain joins TRBV3-1 (or the pseudogene TRBV3-2) to TRBJ1-1; D is unclear. The CDR3 has 13 residues. CDR1 is LGHDT and CDR2 is YNNKEL in the germline V gene (reference sequence). V dropped 1 base and J dropped 6 bases, with 9 bases sitting between them. The DNA for the CDR3 is TGTGCCAGCAGCCAAGCTGGGAGGGCTGAAGCTTTCTTT. Protein product: CASSQAGRAEAFF.

This clone showed up just once. The chain has TRBV28 and TRBJ1-2; TRBD1 matches at 8 bases. The V and J ends lost 2 bases and 0 bases, in that order; junction bases with no gene match: 8. The germline gives CDR1 MDHEN, CDR2 SYDVKM. CDR3 length: 17 residues. The CDR3 loop is CASSLTGGTQANYGYTF. The DNA for the CDR3 is TGTGCCAGCAGTTTAACAGGGGGTACCCAAGCTAACTATGGCTACACCTTC.